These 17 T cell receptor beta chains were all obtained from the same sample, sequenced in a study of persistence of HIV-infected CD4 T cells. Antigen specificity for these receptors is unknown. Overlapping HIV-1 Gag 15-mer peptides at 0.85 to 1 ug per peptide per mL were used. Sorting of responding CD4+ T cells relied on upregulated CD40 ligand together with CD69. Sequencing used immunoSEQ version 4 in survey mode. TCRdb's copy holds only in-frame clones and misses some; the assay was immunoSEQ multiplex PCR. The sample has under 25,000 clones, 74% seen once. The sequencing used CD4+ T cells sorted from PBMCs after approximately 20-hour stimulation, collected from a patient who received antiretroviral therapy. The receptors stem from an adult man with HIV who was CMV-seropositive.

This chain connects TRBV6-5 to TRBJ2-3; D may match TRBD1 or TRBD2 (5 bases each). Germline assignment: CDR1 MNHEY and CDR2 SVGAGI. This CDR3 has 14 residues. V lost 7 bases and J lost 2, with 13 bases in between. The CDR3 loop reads CASMRDGYTDTQYF. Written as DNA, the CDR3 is TGTGCCAGCATGAGGGACGGATACACAGATACGCAGTATTTT.

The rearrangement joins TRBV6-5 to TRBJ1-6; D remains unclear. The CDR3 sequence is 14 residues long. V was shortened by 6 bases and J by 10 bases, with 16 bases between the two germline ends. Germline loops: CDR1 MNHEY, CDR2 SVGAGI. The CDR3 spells CASSQQILDSPLHF. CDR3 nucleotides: TGTGCCAGCAGCCAACAGATCTTAGACTCACCCCTCCACTTT.

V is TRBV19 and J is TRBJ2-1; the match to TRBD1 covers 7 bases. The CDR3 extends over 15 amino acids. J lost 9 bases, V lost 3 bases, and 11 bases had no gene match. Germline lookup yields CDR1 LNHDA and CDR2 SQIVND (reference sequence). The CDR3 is CASSMGVTGLGEQFF. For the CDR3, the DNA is TGTGCCAGTAGTATGGGGGTGACAGGGCTCGGTGAGCAGTTCTTC.

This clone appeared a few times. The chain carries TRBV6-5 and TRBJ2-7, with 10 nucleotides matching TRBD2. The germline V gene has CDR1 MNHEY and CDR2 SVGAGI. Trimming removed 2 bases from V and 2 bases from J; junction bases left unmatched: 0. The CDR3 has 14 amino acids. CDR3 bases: TGTGCCAGCAGTTACACTAGCGGGGCCTACGAGCAGTACTTC. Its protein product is CASSYTSGAYEQYF.

CDR3 loop: CASSFDGANTDTQYF. The CDR3, as DNA: TGTGCCAGCAGTTTTGACGGGGCTAACACAGATACGCAGTATTTT. V usage is TRBV27 and J usage is TRBJ2-3; D may be TRBD1 or TRBD2 (5 bases each). The germline CDR1 and CDR2 sequences are MNHEY and SMNVEV (reference sequence). V lost 3 bases to trimming and J lost 2 bases, with 12 bases between them. The CDR3 extends over 15 amino acids.

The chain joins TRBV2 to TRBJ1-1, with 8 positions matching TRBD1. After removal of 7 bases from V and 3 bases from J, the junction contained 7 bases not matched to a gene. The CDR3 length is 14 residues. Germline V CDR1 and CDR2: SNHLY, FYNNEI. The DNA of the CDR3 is TGTGCCAGCAATCGTCAGGGGGCCGACACTGAAGCTTTCTTT. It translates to CASNRQGADTEAFF. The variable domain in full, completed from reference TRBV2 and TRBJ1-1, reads EPEVTQTPSHQVTQMGQEVILRCVPISNHLYFYWYRQILGQKVEFLVSFYNNEISEKSEIFDDQFSVERPDGSNFTLKIRSTKLEDSAMYFCASNRQGADTEAFFGQGTRLTVV.

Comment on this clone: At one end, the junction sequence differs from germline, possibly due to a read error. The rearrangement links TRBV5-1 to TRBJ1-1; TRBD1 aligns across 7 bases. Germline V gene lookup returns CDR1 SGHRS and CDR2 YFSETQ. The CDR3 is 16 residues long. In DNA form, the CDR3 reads TGCGCCAGCAGCGCGAGCCTCGGACAGGTAAAGTGGCCCTCCACTTTT. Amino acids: CASSASLGQVKWPSTF.

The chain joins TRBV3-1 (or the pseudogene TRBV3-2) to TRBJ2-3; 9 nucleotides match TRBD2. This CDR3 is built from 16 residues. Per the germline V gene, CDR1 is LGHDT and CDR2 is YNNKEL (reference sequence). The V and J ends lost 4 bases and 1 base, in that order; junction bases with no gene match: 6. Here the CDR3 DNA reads TGTGCCAGCAGCCCCAAGGGCGGGGGGGGCACAGATACGCAGTATTTT. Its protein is CASSPKGGGGTDTQYF.

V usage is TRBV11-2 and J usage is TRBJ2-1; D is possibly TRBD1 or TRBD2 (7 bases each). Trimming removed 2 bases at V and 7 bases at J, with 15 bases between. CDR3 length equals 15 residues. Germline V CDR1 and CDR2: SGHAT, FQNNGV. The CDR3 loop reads CASSLSQGRGNEQFF. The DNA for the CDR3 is TGTGCCAGCAGCTTATCACAGGGGAGGGGGAATGAGCAGTTCTTC.

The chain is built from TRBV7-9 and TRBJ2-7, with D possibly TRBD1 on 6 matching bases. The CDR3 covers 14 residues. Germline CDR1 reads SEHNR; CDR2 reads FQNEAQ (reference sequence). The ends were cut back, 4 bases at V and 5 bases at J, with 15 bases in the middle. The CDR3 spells CASSWTQGFDEQYF. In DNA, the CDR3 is TGTGCCAGCAGCTGGACCCAGGGGTTCGACGAGCAGTACTTC.

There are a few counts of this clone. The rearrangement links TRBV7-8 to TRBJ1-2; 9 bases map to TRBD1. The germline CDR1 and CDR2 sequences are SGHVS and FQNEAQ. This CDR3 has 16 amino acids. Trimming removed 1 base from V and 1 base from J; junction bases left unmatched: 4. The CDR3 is CASSLEQGAVNYGYTF. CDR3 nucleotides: TGTGCCAGCAGCTTAGAACAGGGGGCGGTTAACTATGGCTACACCTTC.

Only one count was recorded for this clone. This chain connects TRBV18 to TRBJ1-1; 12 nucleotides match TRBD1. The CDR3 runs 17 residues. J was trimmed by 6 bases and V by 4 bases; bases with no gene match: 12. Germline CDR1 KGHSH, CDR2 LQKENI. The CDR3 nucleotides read TGTGCCAGCTCACTGAACCCGTCCGGGACAGGGGGCCCTGAAGCTTTCTTT. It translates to CASSLNPSGTGGPEAFF.

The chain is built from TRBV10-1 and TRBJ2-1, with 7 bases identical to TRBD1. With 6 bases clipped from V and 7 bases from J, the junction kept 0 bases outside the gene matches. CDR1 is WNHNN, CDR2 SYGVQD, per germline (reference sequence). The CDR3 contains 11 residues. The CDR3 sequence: CASSRGNEQFF. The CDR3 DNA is TGCGCCAGCAGCAGGGGGAATGAGCAGTTCTTC.

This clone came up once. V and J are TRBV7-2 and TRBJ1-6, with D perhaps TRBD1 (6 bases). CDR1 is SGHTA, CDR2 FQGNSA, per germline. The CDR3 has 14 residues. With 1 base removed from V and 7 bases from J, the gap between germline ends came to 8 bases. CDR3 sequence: CASSLVDRNSPLHF. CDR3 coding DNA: TGTGCCAGCAGCTTAGTTGACAGGAATTCACCCCTCCACTTT.

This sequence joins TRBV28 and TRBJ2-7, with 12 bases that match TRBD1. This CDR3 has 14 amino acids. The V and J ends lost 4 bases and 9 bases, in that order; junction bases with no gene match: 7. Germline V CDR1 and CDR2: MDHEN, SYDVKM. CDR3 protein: CASSYAGTGGGQYF. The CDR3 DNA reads TGTGCCAGCAGTTACGCCGGGACAGGGGGCGGGCAGTACTTC.

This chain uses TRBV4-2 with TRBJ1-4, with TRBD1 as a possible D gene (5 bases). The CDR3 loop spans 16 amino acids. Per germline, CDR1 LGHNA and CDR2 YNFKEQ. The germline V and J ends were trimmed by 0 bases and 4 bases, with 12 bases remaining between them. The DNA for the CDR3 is TGTGCCAGCAGCCAAGATTCGAGACAGCATAATGAAAAACTGTTTTTT. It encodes CASSQDSRQHNEKLFF.

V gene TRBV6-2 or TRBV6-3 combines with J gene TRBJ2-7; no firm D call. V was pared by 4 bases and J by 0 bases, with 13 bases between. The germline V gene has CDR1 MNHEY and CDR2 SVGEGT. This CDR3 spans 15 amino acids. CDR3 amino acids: CASSLSAAFSYEQYF. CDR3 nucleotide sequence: TGTGCCAGCAGTTTATCGGCGGCTTTCTCCTACGAGCAGTACTTC.